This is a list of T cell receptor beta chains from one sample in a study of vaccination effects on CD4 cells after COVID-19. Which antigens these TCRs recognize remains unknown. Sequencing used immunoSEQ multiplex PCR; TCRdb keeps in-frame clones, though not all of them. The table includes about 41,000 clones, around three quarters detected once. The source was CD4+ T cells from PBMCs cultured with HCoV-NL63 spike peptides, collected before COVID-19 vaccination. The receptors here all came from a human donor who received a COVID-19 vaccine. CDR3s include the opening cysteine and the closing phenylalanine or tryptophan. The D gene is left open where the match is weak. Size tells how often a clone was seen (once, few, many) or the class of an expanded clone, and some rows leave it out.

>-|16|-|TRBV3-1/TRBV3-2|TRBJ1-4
CASSQTLMRTNEKLFF
TGTGCCAGCAGCCAAACTTTGATGCGGACTAATGAAAAACTGTTTTTT
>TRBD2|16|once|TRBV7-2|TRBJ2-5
CASSLGLAGAQETQYF
TGTGCCAGCAGCTTAGGACTAGCGGGGGCCCAAGAGACCCAGTACTTC
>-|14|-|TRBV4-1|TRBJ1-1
CASSPLGGNTEAFF
TGCGCCAGCAGCCCGCTGGGAGGGAACACTGAAGCTTTCTTT
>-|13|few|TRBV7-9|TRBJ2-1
CASRNTGHDNQFF
TGTGCCAGCAGGAATACGGGACACGACAATCAGTTCTTC
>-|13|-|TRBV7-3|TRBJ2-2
CASSWSVTGELFF
TGTGCCAGCAGCTGGAGTGTGACCGGGGAGCTGTTTTTT
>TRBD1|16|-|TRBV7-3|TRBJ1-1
CASSRGQYYMNTEAFF
TGTGCCAGCAGCCGGGGACAGTACTACATGAACACTGAAGCTTTCTTT
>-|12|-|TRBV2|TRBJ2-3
CASSEWTDTQYF
TGTGCCAGCAGTGAATGGACAGATACGCAGTATTTT
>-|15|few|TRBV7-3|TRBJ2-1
CASSLYASSYNEQFF
TGTGCCAGCAGCTTGTACGCGAGCTCCTACAATGAGCAGTTCTTC
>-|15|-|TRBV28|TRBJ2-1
CASSFASQVYNEQFF
TGTGCCAGCAGTTTCGCTTCCCAGGTGTACAATGAGCAGTTCTTC
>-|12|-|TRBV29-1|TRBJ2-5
CSVEGTEETQYF
TGCAGCGTTGAGGGGACTGAAGAGACCCAGTACTTC
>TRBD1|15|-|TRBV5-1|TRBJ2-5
CASSSITGGQETQYF
TGCGCCAGCAGCTCTATAACAGGGGGGCAAGAGACCCAGTACTTC
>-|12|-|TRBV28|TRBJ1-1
CASGIRRTEAFF
TGTGCCAGCGGAATCCGACGGACCGAAGCTTTCTTT
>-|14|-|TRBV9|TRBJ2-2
CASSFGRGTGELFF
TGTGCCAGCAGCTTTGGACGGGGCACCGGGGAGCTGTTTTTT
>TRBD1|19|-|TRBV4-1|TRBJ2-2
CASSQAPTGQAKGPGELFF
TGCGCCAGCAGCCAAGCGCCAACAGGACAGGCGAAAGGTCCCGGGGAGCTGTTTTTT
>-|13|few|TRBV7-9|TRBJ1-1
CASSSGGGTEAFF
TGTGCCAGCAGCTCCGGAGGGGGCACTGAAGCTTTCTTT
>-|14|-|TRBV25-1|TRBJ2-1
CASSDPPGNNEQFF
TGTGCCAGCAGTGACCCGCCGGGGAACAATGAGCAGTTCTTC
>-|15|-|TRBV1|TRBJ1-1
CTSSPPCEGLPEAFF
TGCACCAGCAGCCCCCCCTGCGAGGGGCTACCTGAAGCTTTCTTT
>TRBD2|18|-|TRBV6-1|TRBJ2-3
CASSGLGASGGASDTQYF
TGTGCCAGCAGTGGACTCGGAGCTAGCGGGGGGGCCTCAGATACGCAGTATTTT
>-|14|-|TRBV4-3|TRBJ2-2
CASSQDRQPGELFF
TGCGCCAGCAGCCAAGATCGGCAGCCCGGGGAGCTGTTTTTT
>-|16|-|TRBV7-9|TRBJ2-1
CASSSGGILSYNEQFF
TGTGCCAGCAGCTCAGGGGGGATCCTCTCCTACAATGAGCAGTTCTTC
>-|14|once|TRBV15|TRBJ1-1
CATSRVPGNTEAFF
TGTGCCACCAGCAGAGTCCCAGGTAACACTGAAGCTTTCTTT
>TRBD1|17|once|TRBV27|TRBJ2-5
CASSTILLDRDRETQYF
TGTGCCAGCAGCACTATACTACTAGACAGGGACCGAGAGACCCAGTACTTC
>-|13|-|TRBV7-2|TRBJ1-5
CASSLRGNQPQHF
TGTGCCAGCAGCTTAAGGGGCAATCAGCCCCAGCATTTT
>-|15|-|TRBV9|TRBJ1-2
CASSPSGGAGYGYTF
TGTGCCAGCAGCCCGAGTGGGGGGGCGGGCTATGGCTACACCTTC
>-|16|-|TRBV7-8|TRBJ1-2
CASSHGYDKRDYGYTF
TGTGCCAGCAGCCACGGATATGACAAGCGGGACTATGGCTACACCTTC
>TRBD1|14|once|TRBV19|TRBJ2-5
CASSIGTDQETQYF
TGTGCCAGTAGTATCGGGACAGACCAAGAGACCCAGTACTTC
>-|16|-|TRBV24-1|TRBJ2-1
CATSDLGSGDYNEQFF
TGTGCCACCAGTGATTTAGGAAGTGGGGACTACAATGAGCAGTTCTTC
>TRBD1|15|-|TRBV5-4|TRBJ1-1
CASSLWDRSNTEAFF
TGTGCCAGCAGCTTATGGGACAGATCTAACACTGAAGCTTTCTTT
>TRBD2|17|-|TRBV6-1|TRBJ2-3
CASSVRGGADLPDTQYF
TGTGCCAGCAGTGTACGGGGGGGGGCAGATCTTCCAGATACGCAGTATTTT
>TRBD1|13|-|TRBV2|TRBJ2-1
CASSVDRGAEQFF
TGTGCCAGCAGTGTGGACAGGGGGGCTGAGCAGTTCTTC
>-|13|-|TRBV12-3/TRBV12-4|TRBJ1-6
CASSPRWSGSLHF
TGTGCCAGCAGTCCTCGGTGGTCGGGGTCCCTCCACTTT
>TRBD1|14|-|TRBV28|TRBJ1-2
CASGPGGRNYGYTF
TGTGCCAGCGGCCCAGGGGGTAGGAACTATGGCTACACCTTC
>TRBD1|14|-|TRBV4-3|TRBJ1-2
CASSLWDSTYGYTF
TGCGCCAGCAGCCTCTGGGACAGTACCTATGGCTACACCTTC
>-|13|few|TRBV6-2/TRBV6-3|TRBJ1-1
CASSFEAVTEAFF
TGTGCCAGCAGTTTTGAGGCGGTCACTGAAGCTTTCTTT
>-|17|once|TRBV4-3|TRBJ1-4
CASSHSPERTWGEKLFF
TGCGCCAGCAGCCACTCTCCCGAGCGGACCTGGGGTGAAAAACTGTTTTTT
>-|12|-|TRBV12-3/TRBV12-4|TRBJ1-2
CASSPSVYGYTF
TGTGCCAGCAGCCCCTCAGTCTATGGCTACACCTTC
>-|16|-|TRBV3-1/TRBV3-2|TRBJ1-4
CASSQDPVATNEKLFF
TGTGCCAGCAGCCAAGATCCGGTGGCAACTAATGAAAAACTGTTTTTT
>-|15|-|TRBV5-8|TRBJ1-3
CASSPQGGGGNTIYF
TGTGCCAGCAGCCCCCAGGGTGGTGGGGGAAACACCATATATTTT
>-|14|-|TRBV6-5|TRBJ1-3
CASSYRDRGNTIYF
TGTGCCAGCAGTTACCGCGACAGGGGAAACACCATATATTTT
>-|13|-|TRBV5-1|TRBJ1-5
CASSLSGDQPQHF
TGCGCCAGCAGCTTGTCAGGGGATCAGCCCCAGCATTTT
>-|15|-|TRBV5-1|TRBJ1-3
CASSLGQSSGNTIYF
TGCGCCAGCAGCTTGGGACAGAGCTCTGGAAACACCATATATTTT
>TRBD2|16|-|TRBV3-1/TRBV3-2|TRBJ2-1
CASSPAIAGGTNEQFF
TGTGCCAGCAGTCCAGCGATAGCGGGGGGAACCAATGAGCAGTTCTTC
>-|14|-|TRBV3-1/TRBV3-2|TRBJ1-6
CASSQRGLISPLHF
TGTGCCAGCAGCCAAAGAGGGCTTATATCACCCCTCCACTTT
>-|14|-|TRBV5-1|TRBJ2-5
CASSSSRDGETQYF
TGCGCCAGCAGCTCGTCCCGGGACGGAGAGACCCAGTACTTC
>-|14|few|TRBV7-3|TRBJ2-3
CASSLEGYMDTQYF
TGTGCCAGCAGCTTAGAGGGGTACATGGATACGCAGTATTTT
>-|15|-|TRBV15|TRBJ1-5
CATSRGSYSNQPQHF
TGTGCCACCAGCAGAGGCAGTTATAGCAATCAGCCCCAGCATTTT
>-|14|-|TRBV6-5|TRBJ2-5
CASSKQGGRETQYF
TGTGCCAGCAGTAAACAGGGTGGGCGGGAGACCCAGTACTTC
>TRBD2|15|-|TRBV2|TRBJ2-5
CASSDISGGVETQYF
TGTGCCAGCAGTGATATTAGCGGGGGGGTAGAGACCCAGTACTTC
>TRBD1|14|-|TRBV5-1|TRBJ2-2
CASSWGQGAGELFF
TGCGCCAGCAGCTGGGGACAGGGGGCCGGGGAGCTGTTTTTT